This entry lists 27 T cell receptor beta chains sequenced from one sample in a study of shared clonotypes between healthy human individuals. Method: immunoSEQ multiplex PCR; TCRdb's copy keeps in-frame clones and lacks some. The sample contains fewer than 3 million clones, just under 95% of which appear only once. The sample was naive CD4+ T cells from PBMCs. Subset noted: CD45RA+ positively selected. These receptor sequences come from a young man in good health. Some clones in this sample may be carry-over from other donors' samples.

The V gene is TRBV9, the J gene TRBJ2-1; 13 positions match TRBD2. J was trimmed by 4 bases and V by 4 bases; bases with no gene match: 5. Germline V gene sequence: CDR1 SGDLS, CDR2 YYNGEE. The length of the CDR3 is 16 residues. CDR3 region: CASSSTSGRVYNEQFF. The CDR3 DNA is TGTGCCAGCAGCTCTACTAGCGGGAGGGTATACAATGAGCAGTTCTTC.

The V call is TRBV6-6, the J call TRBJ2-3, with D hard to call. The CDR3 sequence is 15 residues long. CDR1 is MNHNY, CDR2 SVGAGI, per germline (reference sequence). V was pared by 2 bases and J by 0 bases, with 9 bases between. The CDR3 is CASSYLRISTDTQYF. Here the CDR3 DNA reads TGTGCCAGCAGTTACCTTCGTATTAGCACAGATACGCAGTATTTT.

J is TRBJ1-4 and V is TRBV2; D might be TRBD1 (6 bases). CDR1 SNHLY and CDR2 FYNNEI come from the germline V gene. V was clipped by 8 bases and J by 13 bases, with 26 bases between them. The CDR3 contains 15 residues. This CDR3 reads CASQNRGLLPGALFF. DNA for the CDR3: TGTGCCAGCCAAAACCGGGGCCTACTACCGGGGGCACTGTTTTTT.

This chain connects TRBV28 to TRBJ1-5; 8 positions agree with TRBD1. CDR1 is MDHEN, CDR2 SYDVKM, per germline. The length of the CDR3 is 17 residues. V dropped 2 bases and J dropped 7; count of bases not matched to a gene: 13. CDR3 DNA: TGTGCCAGCAGTTTAGTCCGGACAGGGAGCCCCCGACAGCCCCAGCATTTT. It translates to CASSLVRTGSPRQPQHF.

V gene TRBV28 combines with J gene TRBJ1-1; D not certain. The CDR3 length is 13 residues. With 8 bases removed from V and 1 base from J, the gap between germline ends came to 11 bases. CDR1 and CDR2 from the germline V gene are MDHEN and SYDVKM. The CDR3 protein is CASGRPRNTEAFF. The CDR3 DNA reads TGTGCCAGCGGACGTCCAAGGAACACTGAAGCTTTCTTT.

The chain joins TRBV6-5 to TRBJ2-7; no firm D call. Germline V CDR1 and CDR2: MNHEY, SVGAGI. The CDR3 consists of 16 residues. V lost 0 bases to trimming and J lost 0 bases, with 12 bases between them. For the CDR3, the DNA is TGTGCCAGCAGTTACTCGGCCACCGTCAGCTCCTACGAGCAGTACTTC. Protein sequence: CASSYSATVSSYEQYF.

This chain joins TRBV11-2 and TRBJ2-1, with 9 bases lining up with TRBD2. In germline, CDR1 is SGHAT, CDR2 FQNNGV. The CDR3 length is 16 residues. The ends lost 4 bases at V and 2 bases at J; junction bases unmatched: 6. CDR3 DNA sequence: TGTGCCAGCAGCTCTAGACTAGCGGCGACCTACAATGAGCAGTTCTTC. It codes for CASSSRLAATYNEQFF.

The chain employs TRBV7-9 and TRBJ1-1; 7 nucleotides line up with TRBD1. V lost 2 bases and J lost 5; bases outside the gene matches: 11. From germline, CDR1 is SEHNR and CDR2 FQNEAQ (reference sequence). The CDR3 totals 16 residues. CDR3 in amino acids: CASSLPSGGAATEAFF. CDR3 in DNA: TGTGCCAGCAGCTTACCCTCAGGGGGGGCGGCAACTGAAGCTTTCTTT.

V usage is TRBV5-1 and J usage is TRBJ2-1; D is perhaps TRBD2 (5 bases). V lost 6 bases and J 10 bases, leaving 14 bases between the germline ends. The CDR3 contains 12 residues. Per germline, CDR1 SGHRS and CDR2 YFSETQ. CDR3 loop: CASTLGVGEQFF. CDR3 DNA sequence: TGCGCCAGCACCCTGGGAGTGGGAGAGCAGTTCTTC.

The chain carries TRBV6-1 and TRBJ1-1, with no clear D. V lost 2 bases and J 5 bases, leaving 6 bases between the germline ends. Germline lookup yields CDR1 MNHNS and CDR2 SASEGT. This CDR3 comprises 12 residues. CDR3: CASSEMITEAFF. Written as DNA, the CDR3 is TGTGCCAGCAGTGAAATGATAACTGAAGCTTTCTTT.

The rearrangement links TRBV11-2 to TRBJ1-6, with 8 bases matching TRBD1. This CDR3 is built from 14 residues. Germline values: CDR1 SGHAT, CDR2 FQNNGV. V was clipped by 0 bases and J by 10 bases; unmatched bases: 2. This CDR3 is CASSLDRGRSPLHF. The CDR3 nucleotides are TGTGCCAGCAGCTTAGACAGGGGGCGGTCACCCCTCCACTTT.

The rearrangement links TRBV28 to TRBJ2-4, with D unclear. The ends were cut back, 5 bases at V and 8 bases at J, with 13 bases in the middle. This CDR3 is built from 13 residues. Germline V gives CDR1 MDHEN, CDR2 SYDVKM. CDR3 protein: CASSKPGMDIQYF. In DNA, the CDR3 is TGTGCCAGCAGTAAGCCCGGTATGGACATTCAGTACTTC. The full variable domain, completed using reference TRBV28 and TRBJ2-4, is DVKVTQSSRYLVKRTGEKVFLECVQDMDHENMFWYRQDPGLGLRLIYFSYDVKMKEKGDIPEGYSVSREKKERFSLILESASTNQTSMYLCASSKPGMDIQYFGAGTRLSVL.

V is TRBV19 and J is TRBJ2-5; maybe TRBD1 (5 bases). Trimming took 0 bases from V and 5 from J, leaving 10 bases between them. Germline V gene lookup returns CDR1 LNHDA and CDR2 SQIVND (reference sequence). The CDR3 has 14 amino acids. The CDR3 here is CASSIDGAMETQYF. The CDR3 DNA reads TGTGCCAGTAGTATAGATGGGGCGATGGAGACCCAGTACTTC.

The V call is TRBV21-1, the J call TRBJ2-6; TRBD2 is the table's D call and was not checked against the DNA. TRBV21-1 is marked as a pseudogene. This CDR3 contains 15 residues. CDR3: CAREREGPGANVLTF. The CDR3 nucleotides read TGTGCCCGAGAGCGGGAGGGCCCTGGGGCCAACGTCCTGACTTTC.

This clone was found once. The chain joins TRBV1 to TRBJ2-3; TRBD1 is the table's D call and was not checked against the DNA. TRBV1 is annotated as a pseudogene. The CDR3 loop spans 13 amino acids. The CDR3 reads CTSDRGTPDTQYF. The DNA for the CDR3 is TGCACCAGCGACAGGGGGACGCCAGATACGCAGTATTTT.

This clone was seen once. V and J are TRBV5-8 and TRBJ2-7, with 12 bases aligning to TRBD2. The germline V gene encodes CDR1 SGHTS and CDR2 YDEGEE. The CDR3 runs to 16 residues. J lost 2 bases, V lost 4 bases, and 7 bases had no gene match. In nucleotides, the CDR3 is TGTGCCAGCAGCCCGGACCCTAGCGGGAGGGCCTACGAGCAGTACTTC. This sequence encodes CASSPDPSGRAYEQYF.

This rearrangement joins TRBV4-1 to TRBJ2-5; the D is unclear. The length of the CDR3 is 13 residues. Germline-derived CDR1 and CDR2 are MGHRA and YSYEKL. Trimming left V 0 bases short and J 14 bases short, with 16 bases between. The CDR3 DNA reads TGCGCCAGCAGCCAAGATCTAGGACGACTGATATACTTC. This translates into CASSQDLGRLIYF.

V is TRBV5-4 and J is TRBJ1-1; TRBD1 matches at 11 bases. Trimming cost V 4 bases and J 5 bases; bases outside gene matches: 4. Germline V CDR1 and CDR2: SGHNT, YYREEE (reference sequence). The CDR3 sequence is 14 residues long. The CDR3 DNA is TGTGCCAGCAGCGTGAGGGACAGGGGGACTGAAGCTTTCTTT. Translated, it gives CASSVRDRGTEAFF. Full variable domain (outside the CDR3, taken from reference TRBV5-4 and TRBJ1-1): ETGVTQSPTHLIKTRGQQVTLRCSSQSGHNTVSWYQQALGQGPQFIFQYYREEENGRGNFPPRFSGLQFPNYSSELNVNALELDDSALYLCASSVRDRGTEAFFGQGTRLTVV.

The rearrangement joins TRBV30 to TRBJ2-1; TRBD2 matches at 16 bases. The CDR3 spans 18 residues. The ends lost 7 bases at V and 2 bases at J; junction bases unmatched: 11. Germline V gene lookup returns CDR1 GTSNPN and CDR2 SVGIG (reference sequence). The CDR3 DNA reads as TGTGCCTCCGGATACGGGACTAGCGGGAGGGCCCCCTACAATGAGCAGTTCTTC. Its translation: CASGYGTSGRAPYNEQFF.

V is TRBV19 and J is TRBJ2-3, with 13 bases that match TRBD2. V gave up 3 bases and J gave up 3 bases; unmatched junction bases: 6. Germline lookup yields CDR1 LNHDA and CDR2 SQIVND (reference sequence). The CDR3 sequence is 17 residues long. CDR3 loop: CASSIQGLAGWTDTQYF. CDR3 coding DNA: TGTGCCAGTAGTATTCAGGGACTAGCGGGATGGACAGATACGCAGTATTTT.

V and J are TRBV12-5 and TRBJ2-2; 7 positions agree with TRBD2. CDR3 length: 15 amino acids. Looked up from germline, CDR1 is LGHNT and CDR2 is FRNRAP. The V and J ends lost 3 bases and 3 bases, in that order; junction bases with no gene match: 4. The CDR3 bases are TGTGCTAGTGGTTTTCCTAGCGGCGACACCGGGGAGCTGTTTTTT. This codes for CASGFPSGDTGELFF.

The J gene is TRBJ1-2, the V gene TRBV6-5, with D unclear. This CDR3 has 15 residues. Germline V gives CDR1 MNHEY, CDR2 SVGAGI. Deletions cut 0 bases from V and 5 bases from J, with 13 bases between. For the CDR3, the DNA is TGTGCCAGCAGTTACTCCTCATCTCCGGATTATGGCTACACCTTC. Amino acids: CASSYSSSPDYGYTF.

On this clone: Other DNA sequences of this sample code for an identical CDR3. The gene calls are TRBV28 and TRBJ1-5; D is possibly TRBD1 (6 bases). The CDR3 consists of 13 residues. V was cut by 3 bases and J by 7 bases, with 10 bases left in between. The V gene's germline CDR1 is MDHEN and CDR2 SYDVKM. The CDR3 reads CASSFYRDQPQHF. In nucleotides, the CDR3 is TGTGCCAGCAGTTTTTACAGGGACCAGCCCCAGCATTTT.

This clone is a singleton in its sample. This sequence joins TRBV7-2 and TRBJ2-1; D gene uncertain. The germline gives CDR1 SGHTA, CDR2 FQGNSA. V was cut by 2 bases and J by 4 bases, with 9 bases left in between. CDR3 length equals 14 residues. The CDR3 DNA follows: TGTGCCAGCAGCTTACCCCCTGGGTACAATGAGCAGTTCTTC. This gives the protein CASSLPPGYNEQFF.

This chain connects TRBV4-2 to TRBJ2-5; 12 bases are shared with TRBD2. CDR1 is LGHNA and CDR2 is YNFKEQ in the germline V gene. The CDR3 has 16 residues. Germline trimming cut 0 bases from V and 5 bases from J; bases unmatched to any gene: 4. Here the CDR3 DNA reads TGTGCCAGCAGCCAAGATGGGCTAGCGGGGGGGGAGACCCAGTACTTC. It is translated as CASSQDGLAGGETQYF.

CDR3 region: CSVPRASYNEQFF. CDR3 bases: TGCAGCGTTCCCCGCGCCTCCTACAATGAGCAGTTCTTC. The chain uses TRBV29-1 and TRBJ2-1; unclear D gene. Trimming left V 5 bases short and J 0 bases short, with 8 bases between. Germline V gene lookup returns CDR1 SQVTM and CDR2 ANQGSEA. The CDR3 sequence is 13 residues long.

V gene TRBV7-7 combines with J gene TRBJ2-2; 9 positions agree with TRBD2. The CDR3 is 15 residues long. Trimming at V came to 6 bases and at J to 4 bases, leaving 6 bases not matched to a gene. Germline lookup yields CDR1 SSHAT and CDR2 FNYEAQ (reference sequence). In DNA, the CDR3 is TGTGCCAGCAGGCCTTCTAGCGGGGCCACCGGGGAGCTGTTTTTT. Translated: CASRPSSGATGELFF.